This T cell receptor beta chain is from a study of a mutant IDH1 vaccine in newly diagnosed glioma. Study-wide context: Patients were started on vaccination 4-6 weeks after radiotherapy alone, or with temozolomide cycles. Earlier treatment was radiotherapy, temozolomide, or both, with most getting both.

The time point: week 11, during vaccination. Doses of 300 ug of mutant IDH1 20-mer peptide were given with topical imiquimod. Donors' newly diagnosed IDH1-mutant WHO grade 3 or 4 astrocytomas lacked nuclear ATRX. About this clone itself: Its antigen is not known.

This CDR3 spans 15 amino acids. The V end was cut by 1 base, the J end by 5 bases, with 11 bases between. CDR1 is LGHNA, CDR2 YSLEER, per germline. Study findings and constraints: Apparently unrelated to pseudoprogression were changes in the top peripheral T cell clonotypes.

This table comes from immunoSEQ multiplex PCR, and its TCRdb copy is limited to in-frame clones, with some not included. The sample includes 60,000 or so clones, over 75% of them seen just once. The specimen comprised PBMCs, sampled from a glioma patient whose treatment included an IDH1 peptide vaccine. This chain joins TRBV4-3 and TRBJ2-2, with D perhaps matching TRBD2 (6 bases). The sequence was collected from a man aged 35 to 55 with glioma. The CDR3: CASSQVTGTTGELFF. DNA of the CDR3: TGCGCCAGCAGCCAAGTCACGGGGACTACCGGGGAGCTGTTTTTT.